Given below is one TCR beta chain in context. Its target is unknown. Profiled with immunoSEQ multiplex PCR; TCRdb holds only in-frame clones, not every one. The repertoire holds some 150,000 clones, with around 86% as singletons. Germline loops: CDR1 MNHEY, CDR2 SVGAGI. The CDR3 sequence is 12 residues long. V gave up 4 bases and J gave up 5 bases, with 9 bases separating them. The data originate from a study of T cell responses to AZD1222 COVID-19 vaccine. Overall study findings and caveats: Close to half of all spike-specific TCRs reportedly target regions of the variants that are unmutated. Donors skewed white British and female; clonal diversity was possibly underestimated. Regions 160-218 and 743-854 dominated among vaccine-associated CD4 TCRs spanning spike. After the peak T cell response, and only then, were repertoires sampled.

The sequencing used peripheral blood, collected 28 days after the second AZD1222 dose. The TCR sequence derives from an adult who received the AZD1222 COVID-19 vaccine. V and J are TRBV6-5 and TRBJ2-7; D is unresolved. The chain's CDR3 is CASSFTSDEQYF. The CDR3 region has the DNA TGTGCCAGCAGTTTCACATCGGACGAGCAGTACTTC.